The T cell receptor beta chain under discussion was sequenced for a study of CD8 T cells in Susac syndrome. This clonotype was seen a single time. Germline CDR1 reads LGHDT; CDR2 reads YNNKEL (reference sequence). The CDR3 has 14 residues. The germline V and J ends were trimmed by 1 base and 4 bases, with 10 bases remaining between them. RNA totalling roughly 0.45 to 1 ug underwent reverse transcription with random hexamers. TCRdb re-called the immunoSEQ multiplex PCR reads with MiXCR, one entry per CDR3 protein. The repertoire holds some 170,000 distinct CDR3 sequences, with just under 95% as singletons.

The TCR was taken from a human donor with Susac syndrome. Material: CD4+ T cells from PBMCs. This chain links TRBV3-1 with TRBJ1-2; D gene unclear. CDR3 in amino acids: CASSQGEITYGYTF. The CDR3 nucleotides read TGTGCCAGCAGCCAAGGGGAGATTACCTATGGCTACACCTTC.